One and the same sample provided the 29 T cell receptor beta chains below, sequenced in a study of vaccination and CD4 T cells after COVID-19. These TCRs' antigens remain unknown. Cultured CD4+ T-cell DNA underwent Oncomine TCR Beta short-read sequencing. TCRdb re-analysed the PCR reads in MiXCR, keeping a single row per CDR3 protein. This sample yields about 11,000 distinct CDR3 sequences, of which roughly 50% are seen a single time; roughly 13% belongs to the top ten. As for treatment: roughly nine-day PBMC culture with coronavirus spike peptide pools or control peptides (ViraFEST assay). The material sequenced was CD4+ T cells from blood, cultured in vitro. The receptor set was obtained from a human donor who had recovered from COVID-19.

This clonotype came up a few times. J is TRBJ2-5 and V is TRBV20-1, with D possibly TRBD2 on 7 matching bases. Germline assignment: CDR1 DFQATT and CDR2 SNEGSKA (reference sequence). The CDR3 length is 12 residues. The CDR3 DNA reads TGCGGGGGGGGGGCCCAACAAGAGACCCAGTACTTC. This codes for CGGGAQQETQYF.

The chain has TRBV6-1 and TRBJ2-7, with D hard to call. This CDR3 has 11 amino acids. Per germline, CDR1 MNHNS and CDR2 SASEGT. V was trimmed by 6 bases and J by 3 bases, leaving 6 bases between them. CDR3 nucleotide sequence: TGTGCCAGCAGGCTCAACTACGAGCAGTACTTC. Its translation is CASRLNYEQYF.

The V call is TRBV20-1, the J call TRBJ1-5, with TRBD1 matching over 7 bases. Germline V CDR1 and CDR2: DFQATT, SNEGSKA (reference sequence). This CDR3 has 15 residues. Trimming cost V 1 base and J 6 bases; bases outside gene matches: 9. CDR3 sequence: CSARGIGGAGQPQHF. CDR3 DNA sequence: TGCAGTGCTAGAGGTATAGGGGGCGCGGGTCAGCCCCAGCATTTT.

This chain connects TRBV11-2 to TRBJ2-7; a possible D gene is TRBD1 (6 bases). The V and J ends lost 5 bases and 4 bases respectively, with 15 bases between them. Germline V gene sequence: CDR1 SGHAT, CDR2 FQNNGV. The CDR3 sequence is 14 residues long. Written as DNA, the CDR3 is TGTGCCAGCAGCCTTAGGTGGACAGATTACGAGCAGTACTTC. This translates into CASSLRWTDYEQYF. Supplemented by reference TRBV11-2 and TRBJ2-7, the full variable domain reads EAGVAQSPRYKIIEKRQSVAFWCNPISGHATLYWYQQILGQGPKLLIQFQNNGVVDDSQLPKDRFSAERLKGVDSTLKIQPAKLEDSAVYLCASSLRWTDYEQYFGPGTRLTVT.

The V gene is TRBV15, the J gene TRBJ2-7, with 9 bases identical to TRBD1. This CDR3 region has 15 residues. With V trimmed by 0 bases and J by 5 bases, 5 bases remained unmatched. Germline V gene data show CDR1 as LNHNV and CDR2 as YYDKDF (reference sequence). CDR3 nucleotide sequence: TGTGCCACCAGCAGAGACCGGACAGGGGCAGACGAGCAGTACTTC. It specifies CATSRDRTGADEQYF.

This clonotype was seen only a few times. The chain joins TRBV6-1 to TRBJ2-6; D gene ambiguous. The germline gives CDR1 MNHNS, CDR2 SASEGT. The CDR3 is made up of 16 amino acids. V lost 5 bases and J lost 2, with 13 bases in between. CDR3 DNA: TGTGCCAGCAGTCCGCGCAAAGTGGCTGGGGCCAACGTCCTGACTTTC. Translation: CASSPRKVAGANVLTF.

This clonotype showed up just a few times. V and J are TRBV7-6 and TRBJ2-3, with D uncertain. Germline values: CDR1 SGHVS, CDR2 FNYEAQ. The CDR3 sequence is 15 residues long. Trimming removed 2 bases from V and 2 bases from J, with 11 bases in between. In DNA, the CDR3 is TGTGCCAGCAGCTTAACGCCCCAATCCACAGATACGCAGTATTTT. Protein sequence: CASSLTPQSTDTQYF.

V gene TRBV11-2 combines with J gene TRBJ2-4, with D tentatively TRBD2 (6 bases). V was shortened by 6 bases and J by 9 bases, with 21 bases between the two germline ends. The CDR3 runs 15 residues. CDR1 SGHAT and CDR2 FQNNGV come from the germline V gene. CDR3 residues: CASSREAGSVSIQYF. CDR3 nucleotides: TGTGCCAGCAGTAGGGAGGCAGGGTCGGTGAGCATTCAGTACTTC.

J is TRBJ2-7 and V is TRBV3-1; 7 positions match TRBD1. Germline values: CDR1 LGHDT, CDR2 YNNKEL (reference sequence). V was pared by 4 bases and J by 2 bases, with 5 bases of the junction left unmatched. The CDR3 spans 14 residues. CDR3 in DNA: TGTGCCAGCAGCCCCTGGGACAGAGCCTACGAGCAGTACTTC. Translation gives CASSPWDRAYEQYF.

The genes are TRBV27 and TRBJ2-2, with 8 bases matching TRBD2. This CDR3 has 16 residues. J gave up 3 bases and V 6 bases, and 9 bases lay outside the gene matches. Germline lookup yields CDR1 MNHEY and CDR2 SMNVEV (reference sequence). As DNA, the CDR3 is TGTGCCAGCAGCCTACAACTAGCGGAGTACACCGGGGAGCTGTTTTTT. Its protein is CASSLQLAEYTGELFF.

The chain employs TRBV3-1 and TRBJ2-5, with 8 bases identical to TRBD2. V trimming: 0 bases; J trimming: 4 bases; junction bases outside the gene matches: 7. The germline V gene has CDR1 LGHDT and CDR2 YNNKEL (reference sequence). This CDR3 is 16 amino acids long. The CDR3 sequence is CASSQDRSGARETQYF. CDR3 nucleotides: TGTGCCAGCAGCCAAGATCGTAGCGGGGCAAGAGAGACCCAGTACTTC.

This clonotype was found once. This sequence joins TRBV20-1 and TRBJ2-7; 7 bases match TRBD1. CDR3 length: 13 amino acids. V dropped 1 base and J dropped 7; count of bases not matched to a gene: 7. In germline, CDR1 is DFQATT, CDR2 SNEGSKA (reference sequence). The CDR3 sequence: CSARVPTGWEQYF. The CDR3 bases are TGCAGTGCTAGAGTACCGACAGGGTGGGAGCAGTACTTC.

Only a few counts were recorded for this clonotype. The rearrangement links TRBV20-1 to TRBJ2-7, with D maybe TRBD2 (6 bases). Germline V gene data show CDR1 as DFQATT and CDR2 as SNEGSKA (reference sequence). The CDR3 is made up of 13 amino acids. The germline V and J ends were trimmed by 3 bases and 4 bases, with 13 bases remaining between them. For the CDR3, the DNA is TGCAGTGCTAGTCTAGGGGCGGGGTACGAGCAGTACTTC. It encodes CSASLGAGYEQYF.

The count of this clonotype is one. For the CDR3, the DNA is TGTGCCATCTGGGCCAGGGTAGGGCCCGGGGAGCTGTTTTTT. This sequence encodes CAIWARVGPGELFF. This rearrangement joins TRBV6-2 or TRBV6-3 to TRBJ2-2; TRBD1 is a possible D gene (5 bases). The V gene lost 10 bases and the J gene lost 6 bases, with 18 bases spanning the gap. The CDR3 runs 14 residues. Germline loops: CDR1 MNHEY, CDR2 SVGEGT.

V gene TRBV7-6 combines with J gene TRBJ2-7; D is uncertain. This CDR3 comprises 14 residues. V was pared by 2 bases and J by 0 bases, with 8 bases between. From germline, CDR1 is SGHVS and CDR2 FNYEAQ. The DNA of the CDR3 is TGTGCCAGCAGCTTAAGATGGAGCTCCTACGAGCAGTACTTC. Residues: CASSLRWSSYEQYF.

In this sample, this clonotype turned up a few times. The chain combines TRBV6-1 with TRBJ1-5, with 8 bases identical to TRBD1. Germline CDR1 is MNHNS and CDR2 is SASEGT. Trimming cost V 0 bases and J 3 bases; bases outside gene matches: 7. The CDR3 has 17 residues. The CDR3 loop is CASSEAPRTGFNQPQHF. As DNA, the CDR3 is TGTGCCAGCAGTGAAGCCCCGAGGACAGGGTTCAATCAGCCCCAGCATTTT.

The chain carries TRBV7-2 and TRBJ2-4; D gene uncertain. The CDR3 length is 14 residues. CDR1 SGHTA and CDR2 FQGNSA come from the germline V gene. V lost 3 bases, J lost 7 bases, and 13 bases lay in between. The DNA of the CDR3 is TGTGCCAGCAGCTTGTTTGGGCAGAATAACATTCAGTACTTC. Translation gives CASSLFGQNNIQYF.

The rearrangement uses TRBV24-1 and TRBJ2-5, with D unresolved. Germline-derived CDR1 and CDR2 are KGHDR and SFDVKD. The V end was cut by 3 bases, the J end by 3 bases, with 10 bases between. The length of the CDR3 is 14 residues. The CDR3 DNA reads TGTGCCACCAGTGATACTACGGTAGAAGAGACCCAGTACTTC. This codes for CATSDTTVEETQYF.

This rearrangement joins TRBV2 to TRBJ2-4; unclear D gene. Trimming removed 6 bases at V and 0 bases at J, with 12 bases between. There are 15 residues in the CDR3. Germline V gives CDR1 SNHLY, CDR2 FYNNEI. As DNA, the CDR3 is TGTGCCAGCAGCCGTGTCGGGCTAGCCAAAAACATTCAGTACTTC. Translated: CASSRVGLAKNIQYF. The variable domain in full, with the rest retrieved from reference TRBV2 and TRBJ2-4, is EPEVTQTPSHQVTQMGQEVILRCVPISNHLYFYWYRQILGQKVEFLVSFYNNEISEKSEIFDDQFSVERPDGSNFTLKIRSTKLEDSAMYFCASSRVGLAKNIQYFGAGTRLSVL.

CDR3 coding DNA: TGCAGTGCAATTCCCGGGCGAGCGGGTGCTCTCTCCTACGAGCAGTACTTC. Translation gives CSAIPGRAGALSYEQYF. The J gene is TRBJ2-7, the V gene TRBV20-1, with a weak D call TRBD2 (6 bases). Germline V gene sequence: CDR1 DFQATT, CDR2 SNEGSKA (reference sequence). CDR3 size: 17 residues. V gave up 6 bases and J gave up 0 bases, with 24 bases separating them.

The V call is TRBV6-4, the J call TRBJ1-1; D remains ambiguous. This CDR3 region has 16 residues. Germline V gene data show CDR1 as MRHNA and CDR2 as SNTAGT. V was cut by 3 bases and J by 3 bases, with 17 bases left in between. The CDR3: CASSEGLLRRYTEAFF. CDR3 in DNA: TGTGCCAGCAGTGAAGGTCTCCTCCGGCGATACACTGAAGCTTTCTTT.

The CDR3 DNA follows: TGTGCCAGCAGCTATGGGCTTAGGGAATCCGGTCAGCCCCAGCATTTT. Translated: CASSYGLRESGQPQHF. The chain combines TRBV6-2 or TRBV6-3 with TRBJ1-5; D is unresolved. The germline V and J ends were trimmed by 6 bases and 6 bases, with 21 bases remaining between them. Per the germline V gene, CDR1 is MNHEY and CDR2 is SVGEGT. The CDR3 loop spans 16 amino acids.

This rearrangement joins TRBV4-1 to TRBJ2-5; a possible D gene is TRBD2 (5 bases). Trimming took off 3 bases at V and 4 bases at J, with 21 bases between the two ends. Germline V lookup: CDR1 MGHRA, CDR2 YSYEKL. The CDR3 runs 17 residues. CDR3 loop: CASSQPYRGGEGETQYF. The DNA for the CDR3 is TGCGCCAGCAGCCAGCCCTATCGGGGTGGTGAAGGAGAGACCCAGTACTTC.

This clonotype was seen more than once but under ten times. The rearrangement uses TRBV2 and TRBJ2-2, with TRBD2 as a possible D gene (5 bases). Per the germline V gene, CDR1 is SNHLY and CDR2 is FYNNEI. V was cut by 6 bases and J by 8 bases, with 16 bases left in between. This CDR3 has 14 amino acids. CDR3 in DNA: TGTGCCAGCAGCATGACACGCGGGCTGGGGGAGCTGTTTTTT. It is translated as CASSMTRGLGELFF.

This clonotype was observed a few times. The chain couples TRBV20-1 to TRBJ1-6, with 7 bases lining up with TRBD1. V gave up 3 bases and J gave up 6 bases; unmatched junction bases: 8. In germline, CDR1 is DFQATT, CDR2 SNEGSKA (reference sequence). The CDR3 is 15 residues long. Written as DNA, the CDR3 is TGCAGTGCTAGGCCCCCGGACAGGCCTAATTCACCCCTCCACTTT. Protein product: CSARPPDRPNSPLHF.

DNA for the CDR3: TGTGCCAGCAGTCCGGGACGGAGGAACACTGAAGCTTTCTTT. Protein sequence: CASSPGRRNTEAFF. The chain has TRBV6-1 and TRBJ1-1, with a possible D match to TRBD1 (5 bases). The CDR3 has 14 residues. The V and J ends lost 5 bases and 1 base respectively, with 11 bases between them. The germline V gene encodes CDR1 MNHNS and CDR2 SASEGT.

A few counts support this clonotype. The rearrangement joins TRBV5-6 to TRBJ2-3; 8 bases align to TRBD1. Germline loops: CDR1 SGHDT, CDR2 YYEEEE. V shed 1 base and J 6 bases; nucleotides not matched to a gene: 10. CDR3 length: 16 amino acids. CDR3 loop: CASSLFRGRKSDTQYF. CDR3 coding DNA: TGTGCCAGCAGCTTGTTCAGGGGGCGTAAATCGGATACGCAGTATTTT.

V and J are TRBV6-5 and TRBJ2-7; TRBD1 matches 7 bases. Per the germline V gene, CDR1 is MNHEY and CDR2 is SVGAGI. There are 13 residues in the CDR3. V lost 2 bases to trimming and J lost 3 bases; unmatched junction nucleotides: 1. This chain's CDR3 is CASSYGQVYEQYF. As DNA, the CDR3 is TGTGCCAGCAGTTACGGACAGGTCTACGAGCAGTACTTC.

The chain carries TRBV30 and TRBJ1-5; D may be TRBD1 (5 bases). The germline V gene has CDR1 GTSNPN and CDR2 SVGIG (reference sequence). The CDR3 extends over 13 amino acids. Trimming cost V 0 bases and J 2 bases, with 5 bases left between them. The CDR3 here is CAWSVGGNQPQHF. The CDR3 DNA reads TGTGCCTGGAGTGTAGGGGGCAATCAGCCCCAGCATTTT.